The T cell receptor (beta chain) under discussion was sequenced for a study of T cells in Graves' hyperthyroidism and ophthalmopathy. Amplification targeted TCR beta CDR3 regions from RNA transcripts. First-round RT-PCR of the TCR CDR3 relied on the HTBI primer set. From the multiplex PCR reads, TCRdb called clonotypes with MiXCR, one entry per CDR3 protein. The table records roughly 280,000 distinct CDR3 sequences, about 18% of them present only once. Ten or more counts support this clonotype. Its target is unknown. Germline CDR1 reads KGHSH; CDR2 reads LQKENI. Trimming removed 3 bases from V and 6 bases from J, with 18 bases in between. The CDR3 sequence is 15 residues long. The study's findings and limits: Most thyroid clonotypes expanded above 0.001 were also detected in blood.

This TCR came from an older woman with Graves' ophthalmopathy. The genes are TRBV18 and TRBJ2-7; D gene uncertain. The source material was blood. CDR3 sequence reads: CASSPVPFGESEQYF. CDR3 nucleotides: TGTGCCAGCTCACCGGTTCCCTTTGGGGAATCCGAGCAGTACTTC.